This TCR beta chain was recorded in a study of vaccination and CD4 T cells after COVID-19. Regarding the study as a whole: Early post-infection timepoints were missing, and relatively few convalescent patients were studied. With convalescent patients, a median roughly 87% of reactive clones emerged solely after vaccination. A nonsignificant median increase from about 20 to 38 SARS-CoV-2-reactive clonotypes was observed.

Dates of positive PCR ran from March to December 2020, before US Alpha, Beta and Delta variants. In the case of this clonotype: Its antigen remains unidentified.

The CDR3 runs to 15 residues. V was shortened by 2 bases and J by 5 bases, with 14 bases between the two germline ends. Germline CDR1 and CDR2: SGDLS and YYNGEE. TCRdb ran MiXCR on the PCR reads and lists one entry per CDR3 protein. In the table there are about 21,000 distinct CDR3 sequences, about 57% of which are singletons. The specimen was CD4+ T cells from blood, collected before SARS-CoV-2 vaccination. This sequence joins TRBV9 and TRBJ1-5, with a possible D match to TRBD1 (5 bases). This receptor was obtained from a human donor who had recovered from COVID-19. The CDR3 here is CASSVDGADYQPQHF. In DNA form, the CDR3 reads TGTGCCAGCAGCGTTGACGGGGCCGACTATCAGCCCCAGCATTTT. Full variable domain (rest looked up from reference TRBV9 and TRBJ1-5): DSGVTQTPKHLITATGQRVTLRCSPRSGDLSVYWYQQSLDQGLQFLIQYYNGEERAKGNILERFSAQQFPDLHSELNLSSLELGDSALYFCASSVDGADYQPQHFGDGTRLSIL.